Below, 29 T cell receptor beta chains from the same sample are listed, as sequenced in a study of CXCR3-negative and CXCR3-positive naive CD8 T cells. UMI-labeled TRB cDNA libraries were prepared by 5' RACE. After re-calling the 5' RACE reads, TCRdb lists one entry per CDR3 protein, DNA absent. In total, the table holds roughly 56,000 distinct CDR3 sequences. The sequenced material came from naive CXCR3- CD8+ T cells from blood. Subset noted: CD45RO-CCR7+CD27+CD95- naive CD8+ T cells lacking CXCR3 (TNR3-). The receptors stem from a human donor in good health. Some clones in this sample may be carry-over from other donors' samples.

The gene calls are TRBV4-2 and TRBJ2-2. This CDR3 contains 14 residues. CDR1 is LGHNA, CDR2 YNFKEQ, per germline. CDR3 region: CASSQESGTGELFF.

CDR3 protein: CATSRRDRGSDEAFF. The chain uses TRBV15 and TRBJ1-1; the D call of TRBD1 rests on TCRdb alone, since no DNA is present to check it. This CDR3 spans 15 amino acids. Germline V CDR1 and CDR2: LNHNV, YYDKDF (reference sequence).

The rearrangement uses TRBV6-6 and TRBJ2-7; no DNA is available, so the TRBD1 call from TCRdb remains unchecked. From germline, CDR1 is MNHNY and CDR2 SVGAGI (reference sequence). This CDR3 spans 13 amino acids. CDR3 in amino acids: CASSTGNFYEQYF.

This sequence joins TRBV20-1 and TRBJ2-2; as DNA is missing, the TRBD2 call by TCRdb cannot be tested. The V gene's germline CDR1 is DFQATT and CDR2 SNEGSKA (reference sequence). This CDR3 contains 14 residues. CDR3 protein: CSAQRGRENGELFF.

This clonotype is identified as medium-sized (0.01 to 0.1%) from frequency. The rearrangement uses TRBV19 and TRBJ2-5; TCRdb outputs TRBD2, but without DNA this stays unchecked. The CDR3 spans 14 residues. Germline values: CDR1 LNHDA, CDR2 SQIVND (reference sequence). CDR3 in amino acids: CASSIDTGGETQYF.

The J gene is TRBJ2-7, the V gene TRBV29-1; absent DNA, TCRdb's TRBD1 call cannot be checked. Germline V gene sequence: CDR1 SQVTM, CDR2 ANQGSEA. The CDR3 is 13 residues long. The chain's CDR3 is CSVEVGQDYEQYF.

The V gene is TRBV29-1, the J gene TRBJ2-7; no DNA is available, so the TRBD2 call from TCRdb remains unchecked. CDR3 length equals 11 residues. Germline V gene lookup returns CDR1 SQVTM and CDR2 ANQGSEA. CDR3 residues: CSVEGGKEQYF.

This sequence joins TRBV14 and TRBJ1-2; TCRdb calls TRBD1, which cannot be checked without DNA. The CDR3 is made up of 15 amino acids. CDR1 is SGHDN and CDR2 is FVKESK in the germline V gene. The CDR3 sequence: CASSRPGDSDWSYTF.

The chain combines TRBV2 with TRBJ2-7; TCRdb's D call of TRBD2 is untestable without DNA. This CDR3 comprises 14 residues. CDR1 is SNHLY and CDR2 is FYNNEI in the germline V gene. The CDR3 here is CASRLAGGSYVQYF.

The rearrangement links TRBV7-2 to TRBJ2-2; TCRdb designates TRBD1, a call that cannot be tested without DNA. Germline-derived CDR1 and CDR2 are SGHTA and FQGNSA. This CDR3 has 14 residues. CDR3: CASSLVGGSGELFF.

V gene TRBV20-1 combines with J gene TRBJ2-5; TCRdb calls TRBD1, which cannot be checked without DNA. CDR3 length equals 14 residues. Germline lookup yields CDR1 DFQATT and CDR2 SNEGSKA (reference sequence). The chain's CDR3 is CSAFAGRAGETQYF.

V usage is TRBV14 and J usage is TRBJ2-1; TCRdb outputs TRBD1, but without DNA this stays unchecked. The CDR3 contains 13 residues. CDR1 and CDR2 (germline): SGHDN, FVKESK. CDR3 sequence reads: CASSPTGLNEQFF.

The chain has TRBV19 and TRBJ2-3; the D call of TRBD1 rests on TCRdb alone, since no DNA is present to check it. This CDR3 comprises 12 residues. CDR1 and CDR2 (germline): LNHDA, SQIVND (reference sequence). This CDR3 is CASSIPGDTQYF.

This chain links TRBV10-2 with TRBJ2-1; TCRdb designates TRBD1, a call that cannot be tested without DNA. CDR3 size: 20 residues. The germline CDR1 and CDR2 sequences are WSHSY and SAAADI. CDR3 sequence: CASSGPITTTLGGPYNEQFF.

This chain links TRBV7-3 with TRBJ2-7; TCRdb proposes TRBD1, but this gene call is untestable without DNA. Germline V gene lookup returns CDR1 SGHTA and CDR2 FQGTGA. This CDR3 has 11 amino acids. The CDR3 loop is CASSPGTEQYF.

J is TRBJ1-6 and V is TRBV20-1; TCRdb selects TRBD1, and the lack of DNA leaves this call unchecked. CDR1 is DFQATT and CDR2 is SNEGSKA in the germline V gene (reference sequence). This CDR3 comprises 13 residues. CDR3 in amino acids: CSAPGHVNSPLHF.

The chain is built from TRBV10-3 and TRBJ2-7. Germline-derived CDR1 and CDR2 are ENHRY and SYGVKD. The CDR3 loop spans 14 amino acids. CDR3: CAISEGGIYHEQYF.

The V gene is TRBV29-1, the J gene TRBJ2-2. Germline V lookup: CDR1 SQVTM, CDR2 ANQGSEA. This CDR3 has 12 amino acids. CDR3: CSVVNFAGELFF.

The chain combines TRBV29-1 with TRBJ2-7; TCRdb outputs TRBD2, but without DNA this stays unchecked. The CDR3 is made up of 12 amino acids. The germline CDR1 and CDR2 sequences are SQVTM and ANQGSEA. This CDR3 reads CSVEAGLYEQYF.

The rearrangement uses TRBV5-1 and TRBJ2-7; TCRdb selects TRBD1, and the lack of DNA leaves this call unchecked. In germline, CDR1 is SGHRS, CDR2 YFSETQ. The CDR3 spans 14 residues. The CDR3 reads CASSLAGQDDEQYF.

The CDR3 sequence is CASSQSWGAYEQYF. The gene calls are TRBV12-3 or TRBV12-4 and TRBJ2-7; TCRdb selects TRBD1, and the lack of DNA leaves this call unchecked. The CDR3 consists of 14 residues.

The chain employs TRBV6-4 and TRBJ2-2; the D call from TCRdb, TRBD2, cannot be confirmed without DNA. From germline, CDR1 is MRHNA and CDR2 SNTAGT. The CDR3 is made up of 16 amino acids. The CDR3 protein is CASSDSLEGNTGELFF.

This chain joins TRBV7-9 and TRBJ1-5; no DNA is available, so the TRBD1 call from TCRdb remains unchecked. There are 16 residues in the CDR3. CDR1 and CDR2 (germline): SEHNR, FQNEAQ (reference sequence). The CDR3 loop reads CASSSGTGSSNQPQHF.

The rearrangement uses TRBV5-1 and TRBJ2-2; checking the TCRdb D call of TRBD2 is not possible without DNA. The CDR3 is made up of 12 amino acids. In germline, CDR1 is SGHRS, CDR2 YFSETQ. The CDR3 is CASTRETGELFF.

The CDR3 sequence is CAICEGGSGQPQHF. The J gene is TRBJ1-5, the V gene TRBV10-3; TCRdb picks TRBD1, but there is no DNA to check that call. This CDR3 region has 14 residues. Germline V gene lookup returns CDR1 ENHRY and CDR2 SYGVKD.

The V gene is TRBV12-3 or TRBV12-4, the J gene TRBJ2-7; TCRdb designates TRBD2, a call that cannot be tested without DNA. CDR3 length: 13 amino acids. The CDR3 loop reads CASIGGAGYEQYF.

V and J are TRBV2 and TRBJ2-5; TCRdb returns TRBD1, unconfirmable since there is no DNA. Germline CDR1 reads SNHLY; CDR2 reads FYNNEI. The CDR3 is 14 amino acids. The CDR3 loop is CASSEAGASETQYF.

V usage is TRBV9 and J usage is TRBJ2-2; with no DNA, the TCRdb D assignment of TRBD2 cannot be verified. CDR3 length equals 16 residues. CDR1 is SGDLS, CDR2 YYNGEE, per germline. This CDR3 reads CASSVGLAENTGELFF.

This chain connects TRBV12-3 or TRBV12-4 to TRBJ2-1; no DNA is available, so the TRBD1 call from TCRdb remains unchecked. The CDR3 contains 14 residues. The CDR3 reads CASSASGGVHEQFF.